This T cell receptor beta chain emerged from a study of identifying expanded T cells in peripheral blood. There are 14 residues in the CDR3. Germline loops: CDR1 MNHNS, CDR2 SASEGT. V was trimmed by 7 bases and J by 4 bases, leaving 16 bases between them. The table came from immunoSEQ multiplex PCR; TCRdb's copy has only in-frame clones and leaves some out. The repertoire includes about 100,000 clones, around 89% of them detected once, and about 15% sits in the top ten. The clonotype comes from a person aged 18-69 years in good health. Source material: blood. The chain links TRBV6-1 to TRBJ1-2; D unclear. The CDR3 DNA reads TGTGCCAGCAACCCATCGTCGGCACCCTATGGCTACACCTTC. Amino acid sequence: CASNPSSAPYGYTF.